Listed below are T cell receptor beta chains from one sample, sequenced in a study of control samples from healthy donors and cancer patients. Assay: immunoSEQ multiplex PCR; the TCRdb copy retains only in-frame clones and omits some. The sample includes some 150,000 clones, roughly 90% seen only once; the top ten take over 4.5%. Sequencing was done on a sample of blood. The origin of the receptors is a man younger than 45 in good health. CDR3s include the opening cysteine and the closing phenylalanine or tryptophan. Each record gives: clone size, V gene, CDR3 length, D gene, J gene, CDR3 DNA, CDR3 protein. A D gene is named only where the DNA matches it firmly. The size of a clone is reported for some rows only, either as once, few or many, or as a class for expanded clones.

-	TRBV24-1	12	-	TRBJ1-4	TGTGCCACCCGGGAGCCTGGGGGAAAACTGTTTTTT	CATREPGGKLFF
-	TRBV7-2	14	-	TRBJ1-2	TGTGCCAGCGCGTTATTCCAGGTTAACTATGGCTACACCTTC	CASALFQVNYGYTF
-	TRBV7-8	12	-	TRBJ2-7	TGTGCCAGCAGCCGCACTTCGGGCGAGCAGTACTTC	CASSRTSGEQYF
-	TRBV29-1	13	TRBD1	TRBJ1-1	TGCAGCGTCCCAGGGGGGGGCAGGACTGAAGCTTTCTTT	CSVPGGGRTEAFF
-	TRBV19	14	-	TRBJ2-7	TGTGCCAGTAGTATAGACCCGGCGAGTCGCGAGCAGTACTTC	CASSIDPASREQYF
-	TRBV15	12	-	TRBJ2-7	TGTGCCACCGGAACCGGACGGAACGAGCAGTACTTC	CATGTGRNEQYF
-	TRBV4-3	15	TRBD1	TRBJ2-5	TGCGCCAGCAGCCAAAGGACAGGGGTACAAGAGACCCAGTACTTC	CASSQRTGVQETQYF
-	TRBV5-1	15	TRBD2	TRBJ2-7	TGCGCCAGCAGCCCGTGGTCTAGCGGACTCTACGAGCAGTACTTC	CASSPWSSGLYEQYF
-	TRBV2	15	-	TRBJ1-5	TGTGCCAGCAGACCACGGGACGGGGCAAATCAGCCCCAGCATTTT	CASRPRDGANQPQHF
-	TRBV6-5	14	TRBD2	TRBJ2-1	TGTGCCAGCAGTTCACTAGCGGGAGCCCGTGAGCAGTTCTTC	CASSSLAGAREQFF
-	TRBV5-8	15	-	TRBJ2-5	TGTGCCAGCAGCTTGGGATTTGGGGGAGGAGAGACCCAGTACTTC	CASSLGFGGGETQYF
once	TRBV7-2	12	-	TRBJ2-7	TGTGCCAGCAGCTCAGACCACTACGAGCAGTACTTC	CASSSDHYEQYF
-	TRBV9	15	TRBD2	TRBJ2-6	TGTGCCAGCAGCGTGGGAGGGGCTGGGGCCAACGTCCTGACTTTC	CASSVGGAGANVLTF
-	TRBV6-4	11	-	TRBJ1-2	TGTGCCAGCAGTGACGCCTATGGCTACACCTTC	CASSDAYGYTF
-	TRBV21-1	14	-	TRBJ2-5	TGTGCCAGCAGCAAAGGGGCTACTAAAGAGACCCAGTACTTC	CASSKGATKETQYF
-	TRBV19	13	TRBD1	TRBJ1-2	TGTGCCAGTAGACTGGACAGGAAAAATGGCTACACCTTC	CASRLDRKNGYTF
-	TRBV30	14	-	TRBJ2-7	TGTGCCTGGACTACAGGGACAACCTCCTACGAGCAGTACTTC	CAWTTGTTSYEQYF
-	TRBV18	17	-	TRBJ1-2	TGTGCCAGCTCACCATTCATTGTTATCGAGGGGTTAGATGGCTACACCTTC	CASSPFIVIEGLDGYTF